These 21 T cell receptor beta chains share one sample of origin, sequenced in a study of T cells in narcolepsy. Method: immunoSEQ multiplex PCR; TCRdb's copy keeps in-frame clones and lacks some. The table includes around 30,000 clones, 78% detected once. The sequencing sample was made of CD45RA- memory CD4+ T cells from PBMCs. These receptor sequences come from a human donor with narcolepsy.

V and J are TRBV6-1 and TRBJ2-7; 7 bases are a match to TRBD2. The V and J ends lost 4 bases and 6 bases, in that order; junction bases with no gene match: 9. Germline CDR1 MNHNS, CDR2 SASEGT. This CDR3 contains 14 residues. The CDR3 DNA reads as TGTGCCAGCAGTGCAACTAGCGCAACCCGCGAGCAGTACTTC. Translated, it gives CASSATSATREQYF.

This chain joins TRBV6-1 and TRBJ1-2; no definite D call. CDR1 and CDR2 (germline): MNHNS, SASEGT. Trimming cost V 6 bases and J 4 bases, with 15 bases left between them. The CDR3 has 14 amino acids. CDR3 residues: CASSPGAQAYGYTF. CDR3 DNA sequence: TGTGCCAGCAGCCCGGGAGCCCAAGCCTATGGCTACACCTTC.

This clone was observed a handful of times. The V and J genes are TRBV5-6 and TRBJ2-7; 7 bases align to TRBD1. There are 16 residues in the CDR3. Trimming took 2 bases from V and 0 from J; bases not matched to a gene: 8. Looked up from germline, CDR1 is SGHDT and CDR2 is YYEEEE. The DNA of the CDR3 is TGTGCCAGCAGCTTTCCCGAGACAGGGATCTCCTACGAGCAGTACTTC. Residues: CASSFPETGISYEQYF.

This clone appeared once. The rearrangement uses TRBV29-1 and TRBJ2-1; D might be TRBD1 (6 bases). The CDR3 is 14 amino acids. V gave up 3 bases and J gave up 5 bases, with 14 bases separating them. Germline assignment: CDR1 SQVTM and CDR2 ANQGSEA. The CDR3, as DNA: TGCAGCGTTGACGCACAGGGAATCCACAATGAGCAGTTCTTC. Translated, it gives CSVDAQGIHNEQFF.

Concerning this clone: One end of the junction fails to match germline, which may point to a read error. The chain employs TRBV7-8 and TRBJ1-2; D is ambiguous. The CDR3 extends over 13 amino acids. Germline CDR1 reads SGHVS; CDR2 reads FQNEAQ. As DNA, the CDR3 is TGTGCCAGCAGCTTAGGTCCAGACTATAGCTACACCTTC. Protein product: CASSLGPDYSYTF.

The gene calls are TRBV4-2 and TRBJ2-7; no clear D gene. V was pared by 1 base and J by 6 bases, with 19 bases between. The CDR3 is 16 residues long. Germline-derived CDR1 and CDR2 are LGHNA and YNFKEQ. In DNA, the CDR3 is TGTGCCAGCAGCCAAGGAAGTTCCAGTAGTATCCCCGAGCAGTACTTC. Translation: CASSQGSSSSIPEQYF.

V usage is TRBV4-2 and J usage is TRBJ1-2, with 7 bases matching TRBD1. V was clipped by 0 bases and J by 5 bases; unmatched bases: 6. Per the germline V gene, CDR1 is LGHNA and CDR2 is YNFKEQ. The CDR3 contains 15 residues. Here the CDR3 DNA reads TGTGCCAGCAGCCAAGATCAAACAGGGGAATATGGCTACACCTTC. Its translation: CASSQDQTGEYGYTF.

V gene TRBV15 combines with J gene TRBJ2-2; a possible D gene is TRBD2 (6 bases). Germline assignment: CDR1 LNHNV and CDR2 YYDKDF (reference sequence). The V end lost 2 bases, the J end lost 0 bases, and 25 bases lay between the germline ends. The CDR3 has 21 amino acids. CDR3 sequence reads: CATSRSRRAGLQFANTGELFF. In DNA form, the CDR3 reads TGTGCCACCAGCAGATCCCGCCGGGCGGGACTCCAGTTCGCGAACACCGGGGAGCTGTTTTTT.

V and J are TRBV5-1 and TRBJ2-5; D is ambiguous. Germline CDR1 is SGHRS and CDR2 is YFSETQ. V was pared by 0 bases and J by 3 bases, with 12 bases between. The CDR3 totals 15 residues. CDR3 sequence reads: CASSLDPGQKETQYF. The DNA of the CDR3 is TGCGCCAGCAGCTTGGACCCGGGCCAGAAAGAGACCCAGTACTTC.

CDR3 loop: CASSRESPGTTREQYF. DNA of the CDR3: TGTGCCAGCAGCAGAGAAAGTCCTGGGACAACCCGCGAGCAGTACTTC. The rearrangement joins TRBV7-9 to TRBJ2-7; tentatively, D is TRBD1 (6 bases). Looked up from germline, CDR1 is SEHNR and CDR2 is FQNEAQ (reference sequence). V lost 5 bases, J lost 6 bases, and 23 bases lay in between. CDR3 length equals 16 residues.

This chain uses TRBV5-1 with TRBJ2-3; D is undetermined. The CDR3 runs to 15 residues. CDR1 and CDR2 (germline): SGHRS, YFSETQ. V lost 1 base and J 3 bases, leaving 12 bases between the germline ends. The CDR3 reads CASSLYPGGTDTQYF. As DNA, the CDR3 is TGCGCCAGCAGCTTGTACCCAGGTGGTACAGATACGCAGTATTTT.

This chain links TRBV12-5 with TRBJ2-2, with 8 bases identical to TRBD1. The CDR3 consists of 15 residues. Unmatched junction bases numbered 1, after V lost 2 bases and J lost 2 bases. CDR1 and CDR2 (germline): LGHNT, FRNRAP. The CDR3 DNA is TGTGCTAGTGGTTTGTCAGGGGGCAACACCGGGGAGCTGTTTTTT. Amino acids: CASGLSGGNTGELFF.

The chain is built from TRBV5-1 and TRBJ1-5, with no clear D. V lost 0 bases to trimming and J lost 3 bases, with 7 bases between them. This CDR3 has 14 amino acids. Germline CDR1 is SGHRS and CDR2 is YFSETQ. DNA of the CDR3: TGCGCCAGCAGCTTGGACGGAGCCAATCAGCCCCAGCATTTT. Translated, it gives CASSLDGANQPQHF.

The rearrangement joins TRBV19 to TRBJ2-5, with D possibly matching TRBD1 (6 bases). The CDR3 is made up of 13 amino acids. V lost 6 bases and J lost 8, with 16 bases in between. Germline CDR1 and CDR2: LNHDA and SQIVND (reference sequence). The CDR3 protein is CASRGAEGATQYF. CDR3 nucleotides: TGTGCCAGTAGGGGGGCTGAGGGTGCTACCCAGTACTTC.

The chain uses TRBV5-4 and TRBJ1-2, with 7 positions matching TRBD1. Germline V gene lookup returns CDR1 SGHNT and CDR2 YYREEE (reference sequence). CDR3 length equals 15 residues. J lost 2 bases, V lost 0 bases, and 4 bases had no gene match. The CDR3 DNA sequence: TGTGCCAGCAGCTTGGCCGGACAGGACAACTATGGCTACACCTTC. Its protein is CASSLAGQDNYGYTF.

The J gene is TRBJ1-1, the V gene TRBV29-1; 7 bases map to TRBD1. V gave up 4 bases and J gave up 1 base; unmatched junction bases: 3. Germline values: CDR1 SQVTM, CDR2 ANQGSEA. CDR3 length: 13 residues. The DNA of the CDR3 is TGCAGCGTTGCCAGGGGGGAGAACACTGAAGCTTTCTTT. Translating it yields CSVARGENTEAFF.

The chain recombines TRBV27 with TRBJ2-1; D is uncertain. Trimming removed 6 bases from V and 0 bases from J, with 15 bases in between. Germline V gives CDR1 MNHEY, CDR2 SMNVEV (reference sequence). The CDR3 has 16 residues. The CDR3 region is CASSLLGSSSYNEQFF. Here the CDR3 DNA reads TGTGCCAGCAGCCTACTCGGGTCCAGCTCCTACAATGAGCAGTTCTTC.

This chain connects TRBV6-5 to TRBJ1-6; D ambiguous. Trimming took off 6 bases at V and 5 bases at J, with 14 bases between the two ends. The CDR3 totals 15 residues. Germline CDR1 is MNHEY and CDR2 is SVGAGI. CDR3 bases: TGTGCCAGCAGCCTAAATAGGGCGAATAATTCACCCCTCCACTTT. Its translation: CASSLNRANNSPLHF.

Remarks on this clone: The sample carries other DNA sequences with the same CDR3. V usage is TRBV7-3 and J usage is TRBJ1-6; D unresolved. The CDR3 extends over 14 amino acids. Trimming stripped 3 bases from V and 4 bases from J, with 7 bases between. CDR1 is SGHTA, CDR2 FQGTGA, per germline. The chain's CDR3 is CASSLDGYNSPLHF. CDR3 sequence (DNA): TGTGCCAGCAGCTTGGACGGGTATAATTCACCCCTCCACTTT.

This clone has only one observation. The chain joins TRBV19 to TRBJ2-7, with D unresolved. Germline CDR1 and CDR2: LNHDA and SQIVND (reference sequence). CDR3 length: 13 residues. Trimming shortened V by 1 base and J by 3 bases, and 7 bases separated the two germline ends. The DNA of the CDR3 is TGTGCCAGTAGTATAGGGTCTAGCTACGAGCAGTACTTC. Amino acids: CASSIGSSYEQYF. The complete variable domain, with remaining parts taken from reference TRBV19 and TRBJ2-7, reads DGGITQSPKYLFRKEGQNVTLSCEQNLNHDAMYWYRQDPGQGLRLIYYSQIVNDFQKGDIAEGYSVSREKKESFPLTVTSAQKNPTAFYLCASSIGSSYEQYFGPGTRLTVT.

The chain is built from TRBV11-2 and TRBJ2-7; TRBD1 aligns across 8 bases. The V gene end was trimmed by 6 bases and the J gene end by 1 base; junction bases not matched to a gene: 5. Germline assignment: CDR1 SGHAT and CDR2 FQNNGV. CDR3 size: 14 residues. CDR3 region: CASSPRDRSYEQYF. CDR3 DNA sequence: TGTGCCAGCAGTCCCCGGGACAGGTCCTACGAGCAGTACTTC. The entire variable domain, with the rest obtained from reference TRBV11-2 and TRBJ2-7, is as follows: EAGVAQSPRYKIIEKRQSVAFWCNPISGHATLYWYQQILGQGPKLLIQFQNNGVVDDSQLPKDRFSAERLKGVDSTLKIQPAKLEDSAVYLCASSPRDRSYEQYFGPGTRLTVT.